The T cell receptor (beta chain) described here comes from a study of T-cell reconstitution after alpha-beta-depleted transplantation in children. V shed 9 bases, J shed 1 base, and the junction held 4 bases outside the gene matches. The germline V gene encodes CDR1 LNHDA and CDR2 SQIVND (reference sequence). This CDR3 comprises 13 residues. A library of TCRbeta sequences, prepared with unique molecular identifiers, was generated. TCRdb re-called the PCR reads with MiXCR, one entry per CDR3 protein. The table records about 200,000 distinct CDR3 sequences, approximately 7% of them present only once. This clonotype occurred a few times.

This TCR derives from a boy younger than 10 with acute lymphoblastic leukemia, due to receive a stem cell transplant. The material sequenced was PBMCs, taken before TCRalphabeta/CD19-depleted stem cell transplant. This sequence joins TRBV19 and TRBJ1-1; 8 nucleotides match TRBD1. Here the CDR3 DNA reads TGTGCCAGCACCGGACAGGGGAACACTGAAGCTTTCTTT. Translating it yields CASTGQGNTEAFF.